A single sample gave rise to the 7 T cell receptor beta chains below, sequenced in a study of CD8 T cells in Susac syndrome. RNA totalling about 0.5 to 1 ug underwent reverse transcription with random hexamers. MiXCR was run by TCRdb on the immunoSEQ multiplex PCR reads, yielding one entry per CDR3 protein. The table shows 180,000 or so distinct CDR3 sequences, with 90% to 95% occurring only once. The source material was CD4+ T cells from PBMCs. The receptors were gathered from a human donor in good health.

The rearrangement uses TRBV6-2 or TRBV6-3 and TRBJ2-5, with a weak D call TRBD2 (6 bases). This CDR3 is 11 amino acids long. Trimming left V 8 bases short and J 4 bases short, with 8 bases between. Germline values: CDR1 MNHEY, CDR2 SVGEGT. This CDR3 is CASGGTETQYF. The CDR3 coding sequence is TGTGCCAGCGGGGGGACAGAGACCCAGTACTTC.

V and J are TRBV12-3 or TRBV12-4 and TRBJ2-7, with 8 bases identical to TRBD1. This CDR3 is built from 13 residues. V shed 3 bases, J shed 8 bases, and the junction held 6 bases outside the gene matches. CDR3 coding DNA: TGTGCCAGCAGTTTGCGGACAGGGATTAAGCAGTACTTC. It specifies CASSLRTGIKQYF.

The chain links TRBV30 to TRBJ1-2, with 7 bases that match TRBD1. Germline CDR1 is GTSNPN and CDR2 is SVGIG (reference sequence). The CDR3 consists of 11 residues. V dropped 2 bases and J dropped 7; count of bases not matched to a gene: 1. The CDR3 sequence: CAWSYRGGYTF. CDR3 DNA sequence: TGTGCCTGGAGTTACAGGGGTGGCTACACCTTC.

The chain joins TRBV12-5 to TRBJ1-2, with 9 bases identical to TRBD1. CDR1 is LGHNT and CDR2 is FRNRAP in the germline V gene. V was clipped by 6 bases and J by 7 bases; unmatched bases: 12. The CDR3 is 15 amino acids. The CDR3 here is CASGLIEQGAFGYTF. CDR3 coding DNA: TGTGCTAGTGGGCTGATTGAACAGGGGGCGTTTGGCTACACCTTC.

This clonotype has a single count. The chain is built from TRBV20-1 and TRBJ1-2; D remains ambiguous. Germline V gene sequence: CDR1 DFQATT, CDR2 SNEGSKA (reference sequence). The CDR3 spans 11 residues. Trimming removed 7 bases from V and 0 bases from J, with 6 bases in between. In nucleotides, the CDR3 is TGCAGTGGGAGTCCTAACTATGGCTACACCTTC. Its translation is CSGSPNYGYTF.

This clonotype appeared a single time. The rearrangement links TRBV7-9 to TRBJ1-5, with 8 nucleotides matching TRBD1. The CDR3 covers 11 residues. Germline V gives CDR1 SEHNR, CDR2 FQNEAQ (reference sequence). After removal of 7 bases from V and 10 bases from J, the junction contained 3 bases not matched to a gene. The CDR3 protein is CASTSGGPQHF. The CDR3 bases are TGTGCCAGCACCTCAGGGGGCCCCCAGCATTTT.

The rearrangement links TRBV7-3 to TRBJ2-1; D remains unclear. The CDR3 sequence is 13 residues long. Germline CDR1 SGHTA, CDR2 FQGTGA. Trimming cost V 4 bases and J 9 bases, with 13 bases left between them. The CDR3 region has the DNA TGTGCCAGCAGCTCCCGACCCGTCGGTGAGCAGTTCTTC. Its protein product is CASSSRPVGEQFF.